This is a list of T cell receptor beta chains from one sample in a study of shared clonotypes between healthy human individuals. Assay used: immunoSEQ multiplex PCR; TCRdb lists only in-frame clones, some missing. The repertoire holds about 2 million clones, approximately 94% seen once, with more than 0.9% in the top ten. Sequences were obtained from naive CD8+ T cells sorted from blood. Every receptor here comes from a man between 18 and 35 years old in good health. CDR3s include the opening cysteine and the closing phenylalanine or tryptophan. A D gene is named only where the DNA matches it firmly. A row's size may be missing; if present it is once, few, many or a size class.

J | size | V | D | DNA | CDR3
TRBJ2-2 | - | TRBV7-9 | - | TGTGCCAGCAGCTTCTCAGGAGTAACCGGGGAGCTGTTTTTT | CASSFSGVTGELFF
TRBJ2-1 | - | TRBV7-9 | TRBD2 | TGTGCCAGCAGCTTATCGGCGGGAGAGTTCAATGAGCAGTTCTTC | CASSLSAGEFNEQFF
TRBJ2-1 | - | TRBV11-2 | - | TGTGCCAGCAGCTTAATAAGCGAGCAGTTCTTC | CASSLISEQFF
TRBJ2-7 | - | TRBV5-4 | TRBD1 | TGTGCCAGCAGCTTGGGACAGGGGGCGAGCTACGAGCAGTACTTC | CASSLGQGASYEQYF
TRBJ2-1 | - | TRBV11-2 | - | TGTGCCAGCAGCTTAGAGGAGCAGTTCTTC | CASSLEEQFF
TRBJ2-3 | - | TRBV27 | TRBD2 | TGTGCCAGCAGTTTAACGGGGGGGGCAGATACGCAGTATTTT | CASSLTGGADTQYF
TRBJ2-2 | - | TRBV27 | - | TGTGCCAGCAGTTTATCTGGGGGCGCATATTGGACCGGGGAGCTGTTTTTT | CASSLSGGAYWTGELFF
TRBJ2-7 | - | TRBV4-1 | TRBD2 | TGCGCCAGCAGCCACGGACTAGGCTACGAGCAGTACTTC | CASSHGLGYEQYF
TRBJ2-1 | once | TRBV9 | TRBD2 | TGTGCCAGCAGCGCCTCGGGACTAGCGGGAGTCAGTGAGCAGTTCTTC | CASSASGLAGVSEQFF
TRBJ2-3 | once | TRBV27 | - | TGTGCCAGCAGTTTATCGGGAGATACGCAGTATTTT | CASSLSGDTQYF
TRBJ2-2 | - | TRBV2 | - | TGTGCCAGCAGTGAAACAGAAAACACCGGGGAGCTGTTTTTT | CASSETENTGELFF
TRBJ2-7 | - | TRBV29-1 | TRBD1 | TGCAGCGTTGTAGGGGACAGGGAGAGAATCTACGAGCAGTACTTC | CSVVGDRERIYEQYF
TRBJ2-3 | - | TRBV2 | TRBD2 | TGTGCCAGCAGGGGACTAGCGGGGGCCCGCACAGATACGCAGTATTTT | CASRGLAGARTDTQYF
TRBJ1-5 | - | TRBV19 | TRBD1 | TGTGCCAGTAGTATTCCAACAGGGGAATGGCAGCCCCAGCATTTT | CASSIPTGEWQPQHF
TRBJ2-7 | - | TRBV27 | - | TGTGCCAGCAGTTTAGACCCGACAGCAAAGCAGTACTTC | CASSLDPTAKQYF
TRBJ2-1 | - | TRBV29-1 | - | TGCAGCGTTACAGACAATGAGCAGTTCTTC | CSVTDNEQFF
TRBJ2-1 | - | TRBV9 | TRBD1 | TGTGCCAGCAGCGTAGGAGGGGGCTGGTATGAGCAGTTCTTC | CASSVGGGWYEQFF
TRBJ2-7 | - | TRBV4-1 | TRBD1 | TGCGCCAGCAGCCAAAGGTGGACAGGCTCCTACGAGCAGTACTTC | CASSQRWTGSYEQYF